The clone carrying this T cell receptor beta chain was recorded a few times. Its target is unknown. Molecular barcoded adaptors covering alpha/delta and beta/gamma chains were used on approximately 400 ng RNA. Via MiXCR, TCRdb re-called the reads, giving one row per CDR3 protein. Of tens of thousands of distinct CDR3 sequences in the sample, 20% to 25% were seen once. These data are taken from a study of read filtering for tumor transcriptome and immune sequencing. Turning to the study itself: IR-seq gave about 4.05 to 11 million TCR reads per sample; RNA-seq gave about 80 to 1273.

CDR3 length: 17 residues. Germline trimming cut 2 bases from V and 2 bases from J; bases unmatched to any gene: 10. CDR1 SGHAT and CDR2 FQNNGV come from the germline V gene. General study findings and limits: Dropping single-read clonotypes raised IR-seq and RNA-seq shared-clonotype correlation.

The TCR was taken from a donor older than 35 with multiple myeloma. The V gene is TRBV11-2, the J gene TRBJ2-3, with TRBD1 matching 7 bases. The sequencing sample was made of a population of CD138-negative cells sorted from bone marrow. CDR3 loop: CASSLMQGVPPTDTQYF. The CDR3, as DNA: TGTGCCAGCAGCTTAATGCAGGGGGTGCCTCCCACAGATACGCAGTATTTT. Combining the CDR3 with reference TRBV11-2 and TRBJ2-3 gives the whole variable domain EAGVAQSPRYKIIEKRQSVAFWCNPISGHATLYWYQQILGQGPKLLIQFQNNGVVDDSQLPKDRFSAERLKGVDSTLKIQPAKLEDSAVYLCASSLMQGVPPTDTQYFGPGTRLTVL.